This TCR beta chain was found in a study of CD8 T cells in ankylosing spondylitis (TCRdb year 2017). Regarding the research as a whole: The study set out to find disease-linked TCR variants by profiling T cell receptor beta repertoires in ankylosing spondylitis patients and healthy donors. Peripheral blood was sampled, and synovial fluid was additionally collected from ankylosing spondylitis patients. The whole study cohort included over a hundred healthy donors and around 24 ankylosing spondylitis patients.

Note on this clonotype: Its cognate antigen has yet to be identified. No qualities accompany the bases; no much larger clone lies one base away.

What the study reported, not specific to this receptor: A CD8+ phenotype was shown by the disease-linked clones, which were found at relatively low frequencies in peripheral blood. A TCR beta motif made up of eight or nine highly homologous amino acid variants appeared to be characteristic of blood from ankylosing spondylitis patients. The disease-linked clones were reported to be significantly enriched in matched synovial fluid samples from ankylosing spondylitis patients. Some motif variants had previously been reported in the synovial fluid and blood of reactive arthritis patients, which suggests shared mechanisms of disease initiation.

For sequencing, an Illumina HiSeq 2500 was employed. TCR beta libraries were prepared by quantitative 5'-RACE with molecular barcodes. The source study handled its data this way. A new computational method, built on a probabilistic model of VDJ rearrangement, was used to identify disease-linked TCR variants. In TCRdb, the public reads were trimmed at Q25 with fastp and aligned with MiXCR, with productive beta chains retained. CDR3 protein sequences are deduplicated, and each keeps its most common genes and DNA. TCRdb, not the authors, supplied the V and J calls. The sample yields about 700,000 distinct CDR3 sequences; around 20% were counted once. Around a fifth of the sample rests with the top ten. The origin of this receptor is a male donor with ankylosing spondylitis. Sample: blood, either unsorted or a sorted T cell fraction (not recorded which).

The CDR3 reads CASSLWNSNQPQHF. The sequenced DNA is TGTGCCAGCAGTCTTTGGAATAGCAATCAGCCCCAGCATTTT. The chain was built from TRBV6-1 and TRBJ1-5; the D gene lacks a confident call. Reading from cysteine to phenylalanine, the CDR3 counts 14 amino acids. The sequence is cut down to CDR3 DNA, 42 bases in frame from base 1. V is clipped by 5 bases and J by 0 bases, and the sequence between their germline boundaries is 8 bases long. Taken from the germline V gene, the CDR1 and CDR2 loops are MNHNS and SASEGT.